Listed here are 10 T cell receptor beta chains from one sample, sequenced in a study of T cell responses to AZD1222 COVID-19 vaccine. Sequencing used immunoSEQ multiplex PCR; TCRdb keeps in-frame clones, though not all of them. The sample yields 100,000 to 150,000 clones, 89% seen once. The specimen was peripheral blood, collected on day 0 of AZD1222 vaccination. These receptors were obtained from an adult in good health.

Written as DNA, the CDR3 is TGTGCCAGTAGCGGACAGGGGGCCTACGAGCAGTACTTC. It yields the protein CASSGQGAYEQYF. V is TRBV2 and J is TRBJ2-7; the match to TRBD1 covers 10 bases. The CDR3 covers 13 residues. In germline, CDR1 is SNHLY, CDR2 FYNNEI. V gave up 9 bases and J gave up 2 bases; unmatched junction bases: 4.

CDR3 nucleotide sequence: TGCGCCAGCAGTCTGGGACAGGGGTATGGAAACACCATATATTTT. Protein product: CASSLGQGYGNTIYF. The J gene is TRBJ1-3, the V gene TRBV23-1; 10 nucleotides agree with TRBD1. TRBV23-1 is an ORF, and what it does is uncertain. Losses at the gene ends were 4 bases for V and 3 bases for J; bases not matched to a gene: 3. CDR3 size: 15 residues.

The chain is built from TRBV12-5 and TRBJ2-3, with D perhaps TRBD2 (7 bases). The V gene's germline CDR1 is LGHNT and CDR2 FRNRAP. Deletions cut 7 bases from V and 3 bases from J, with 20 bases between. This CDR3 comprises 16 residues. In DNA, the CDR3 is TGTGCTAGTGCCCCCAGAGGAGCGGGGACAACAGATACGCAGTATTTT. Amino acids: CASAPRGAGTTDTQYF.

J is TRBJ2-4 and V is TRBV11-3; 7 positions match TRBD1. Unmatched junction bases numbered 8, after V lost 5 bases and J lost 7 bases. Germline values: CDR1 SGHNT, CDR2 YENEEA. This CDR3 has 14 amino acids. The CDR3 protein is CASSPGQAANIQYF. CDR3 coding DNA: TGTGCCAGCAGCCCTGGACAGGCCGCCAACATTCAGTACTTC.

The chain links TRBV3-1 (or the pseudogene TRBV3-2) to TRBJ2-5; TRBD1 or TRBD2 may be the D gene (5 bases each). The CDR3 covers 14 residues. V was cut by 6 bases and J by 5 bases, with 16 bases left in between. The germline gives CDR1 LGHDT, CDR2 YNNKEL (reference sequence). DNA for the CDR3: TGTGCCAGCAGTCGACGAGGGGCTCGGGAGACCCAGTACTTC. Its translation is CASSRRGARETQYF.

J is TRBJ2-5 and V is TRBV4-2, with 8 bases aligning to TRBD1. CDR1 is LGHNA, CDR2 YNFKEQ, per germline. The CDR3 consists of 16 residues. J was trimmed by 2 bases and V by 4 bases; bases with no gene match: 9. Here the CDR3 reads CASSRAGGSDQETQYF. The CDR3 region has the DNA TGTGCCAGCAGCCGCGCAGGGGGCTCGGATCAAGAGACCCAGTACTTC.

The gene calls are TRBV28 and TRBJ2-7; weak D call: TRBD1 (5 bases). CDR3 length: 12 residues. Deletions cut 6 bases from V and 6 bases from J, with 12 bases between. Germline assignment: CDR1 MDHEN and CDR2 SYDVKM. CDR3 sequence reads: CASSYRFSEQYF. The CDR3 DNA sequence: TGTGCCAGCAGCTACAGGTTTTCCGAGCAGTACTTC.

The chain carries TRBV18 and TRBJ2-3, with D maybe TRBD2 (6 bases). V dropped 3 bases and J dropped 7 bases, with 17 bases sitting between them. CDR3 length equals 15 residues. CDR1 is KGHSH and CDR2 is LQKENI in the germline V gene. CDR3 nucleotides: TGTGCCAGCTCACCTCAGACTAGTCGGCAAAATACGCAGTATTTT. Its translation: CASSPQTSRQNTQYF.

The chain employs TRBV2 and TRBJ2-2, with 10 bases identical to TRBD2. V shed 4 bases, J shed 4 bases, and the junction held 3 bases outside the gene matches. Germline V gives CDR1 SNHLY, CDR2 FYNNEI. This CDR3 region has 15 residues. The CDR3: CASSGTSGSTGELFF. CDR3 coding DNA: TGTGCCAGCAGTGGGACTAGCGGCAGCACCGGGGAGCTGTTTTTT.

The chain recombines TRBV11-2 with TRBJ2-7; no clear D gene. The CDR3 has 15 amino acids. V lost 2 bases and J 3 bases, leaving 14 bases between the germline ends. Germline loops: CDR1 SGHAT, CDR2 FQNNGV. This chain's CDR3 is CASSLTQDPGYEQYF. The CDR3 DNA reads TGTGCCAGCAGCTTAACTCAGGACCCAGGCTACGAGCAGTACTTC.